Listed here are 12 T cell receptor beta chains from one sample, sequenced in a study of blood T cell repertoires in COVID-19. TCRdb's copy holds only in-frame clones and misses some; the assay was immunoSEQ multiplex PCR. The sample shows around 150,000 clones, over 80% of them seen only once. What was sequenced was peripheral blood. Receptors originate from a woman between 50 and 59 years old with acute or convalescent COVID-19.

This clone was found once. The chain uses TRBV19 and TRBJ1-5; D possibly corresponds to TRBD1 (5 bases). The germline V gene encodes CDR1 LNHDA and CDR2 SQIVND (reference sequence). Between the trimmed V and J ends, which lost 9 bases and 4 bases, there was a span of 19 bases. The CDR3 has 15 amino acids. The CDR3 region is CARNRDFISNQPQHF. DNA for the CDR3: TGTGCCAGAAACCGGGACTTTATATCAAATCAGCCCCAGCATTTT. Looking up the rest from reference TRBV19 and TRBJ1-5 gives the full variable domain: DGGITQSPKYLFRKEGQNVTLSCEQNLNHDAMYWYRQDPGQGLRLIYYSQIVNDFQKGDIAEGYSVSREKKESFPLTVTSAQKNPTAFYLCARNRDFISNQPQHFGDGTRLSIL.

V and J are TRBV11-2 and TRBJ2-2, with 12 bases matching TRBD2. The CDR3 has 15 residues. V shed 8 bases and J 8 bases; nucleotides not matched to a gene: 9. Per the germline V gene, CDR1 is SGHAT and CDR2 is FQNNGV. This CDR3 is CASGILAGGPGELFF. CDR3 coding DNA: TGTGCCAGCGGAATACTAGCGGGAGGTCCTGGGGAGCTGTTTTTT.

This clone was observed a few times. The CDR3 reads CASSGSIDTQYF. DNA for the CDR3: TGTGCCAGCTCCGGGAGTATAGATACGCAGTATTTT. V and J are TRBV6-5 and TRBJ2-3, with D possibly TRBD2 on 6 matching bases. CDR1 MNHEY and CDR2 SVGAGI come from the germline V gene. V was pared by 8 bases and J by 5 bases, with 11 bases between. This CDR3 has 12 amino acids.

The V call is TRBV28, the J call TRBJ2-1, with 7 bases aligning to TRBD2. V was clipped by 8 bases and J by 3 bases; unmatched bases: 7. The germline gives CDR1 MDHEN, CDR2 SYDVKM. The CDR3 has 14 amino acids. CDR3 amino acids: CASQLAPSYNEQFF. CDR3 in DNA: TGTGCCAGCCAACTAGCGCCGAGCTACAATGAGCAGTTCTTC.

The CDR3 DNA is TGTGCCAGCAGCCAGGGACTAGCGGGGAACATTCAGTACTTC. Residues: CASSQGLAGNIQYF. The chain has TRBV5-4 and TRBJ2-4; 13 bases agree with TRBD2. The V segment lost 4 bases and the J segment 7 bases; nucleotides outside the gene matches: 2. Germline lookup yields CDR1 SGHNT and CDR2 YYREEE (reference sequence). This CDR3 is built from 14 residues.

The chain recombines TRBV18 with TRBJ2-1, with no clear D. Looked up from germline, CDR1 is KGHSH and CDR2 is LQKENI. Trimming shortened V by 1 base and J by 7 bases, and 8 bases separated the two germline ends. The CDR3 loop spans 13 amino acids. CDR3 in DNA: TGTGCCAGCTCACCACGTCTAGAAAATGAGCAGTTCTTC. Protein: CASSPRLENEQFF.

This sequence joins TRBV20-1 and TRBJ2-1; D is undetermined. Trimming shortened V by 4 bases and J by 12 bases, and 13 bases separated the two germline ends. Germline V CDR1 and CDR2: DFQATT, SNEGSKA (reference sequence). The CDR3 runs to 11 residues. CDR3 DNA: TGCAGTGCTACCTTAAGTCCCGGGCAGTTCTTC. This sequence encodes CSATLSPGQFF.

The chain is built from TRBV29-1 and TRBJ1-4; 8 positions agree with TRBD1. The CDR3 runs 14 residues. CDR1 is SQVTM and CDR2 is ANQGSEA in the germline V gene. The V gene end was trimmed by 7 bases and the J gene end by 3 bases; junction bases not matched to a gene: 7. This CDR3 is CSARQGQANEKLFF. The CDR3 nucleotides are TGCAGCGCCCGTCAGGGACAGGCTAATGAAAAACTGTTTTTT.

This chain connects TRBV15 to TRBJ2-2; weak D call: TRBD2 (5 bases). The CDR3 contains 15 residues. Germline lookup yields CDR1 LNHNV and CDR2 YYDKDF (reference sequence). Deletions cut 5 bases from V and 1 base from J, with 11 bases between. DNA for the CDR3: TGTGCCACCAGCCCCCACAGCGGGAACACCGGGGAGCTGTTTTTT. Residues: CATSPHSGNTGELFF.

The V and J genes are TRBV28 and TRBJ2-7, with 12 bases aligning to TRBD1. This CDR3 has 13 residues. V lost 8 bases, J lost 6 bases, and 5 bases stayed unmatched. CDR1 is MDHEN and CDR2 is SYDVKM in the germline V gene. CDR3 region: CASGGQGAGEQYF. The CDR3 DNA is TGTGCCAGCGGGGGACAGGGGGCAGGCGAGCAGTACTTC.

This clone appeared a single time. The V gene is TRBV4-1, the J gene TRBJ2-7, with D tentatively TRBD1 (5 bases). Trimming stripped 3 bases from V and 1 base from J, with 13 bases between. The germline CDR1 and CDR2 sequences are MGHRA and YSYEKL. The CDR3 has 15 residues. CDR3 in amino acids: CASSQTSTGSYEQYF. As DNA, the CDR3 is TGCGCCAGCAGCCAGACCTCTACAGGATCCTACGAGCAGTACTTC.

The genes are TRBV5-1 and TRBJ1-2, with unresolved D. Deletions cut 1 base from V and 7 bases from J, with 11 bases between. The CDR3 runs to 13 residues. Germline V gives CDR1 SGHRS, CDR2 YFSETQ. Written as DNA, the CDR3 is TGCGCCAGCAGCTTGCGAGGGCGGAGTGGCTACACCTTC. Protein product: CASSLRGRSGYTF.